These T cell receptor beta chains were read from a single sample in a study of cytomegalovirus exposure and HLA in healthy donors. Sequencing was performed with immunoSEQ multiplex PCR; in TCRdb, only in-frame clones are kept and a portion is missing. Counted here are under 100,000 clones, 78% occurring once; the ten biggest clones make up 5.9%. Input material: PBMCs. These receptors came from a man between 18 and 35 years old in good health and CMV-seropositive. The conserved cysteine and the conserved F or W are not part of the CDR3 here. The order of the fields is CDR3 protein, V gene, J gene.

ASSRGYTEAF	TRBV28	TRBJ1-1
ASSEEWGLSNQPQH	TRBV6-1	TRBJ1-5
SADRWTEAF	TRBV29-1	TRBJ1-1
ASSPNQGDQPQH	TRBV7-8	TRBJ1-5
ASCRNSGVNTEAF	TRBV6-1	TRBJ1-1
ASSPAEDQPQH	TRBV18	TRBJ1-5
ASSLGQIQETQY	TRBV5-6	TRBJ2-5
ASSSGLAGGTDTQY	TRBV28	TRBJ2-3
ASSNGTNNYSNQPQH	TRBV21-1	TRBJ1-5
ASSDPGGRSTDTQY	TRBV10-2	TRBJ2-3
SVPARLAGAETQY	TRBV29-1	TRBJ2-5
ASSQGLAVTGELF	TRBV4-2	TRBJ2-2
ASSFSWANTEAF	TRBV7-2	TRBJ1-1
ASSLRGGTGELF	TRBV7-3	TRBJ2-2
ASSLLTGTGANVLT	TRBV28	TRBJ2-6
ASTPGQLSNQPQH	TRBV2	TRBJ1-5
ASSAARGDTQY	TRBV10-1	TRBJ2-3
ASSAGGFGANVLT	TRBV11-2	TRBJ2-6
SVEDQGGRGYT	TRBV29-1	TRBJ1-2
ASSLGSGGDTQY	TRBV7-2	TRBJ2-3
ASSHSNTEAF	TRBV6-1	TRBJ1-1
ASSLSGGLGETQY	TRBV13	TRBJ2-5
ASNSLYQETQY	TRBV19	TRBJ2-5
ASSLRTDTQY	TRBV11-3	TRBJ2-3
ASSLRQGQEMNTEAF	TRBV7-9	TRBJ1-1
ASSPGGMNTEAF	TRBV28	TRBJ1-1
AWSVPGQGDQPQH	TRBV30	TRBJ1-5
ASSLLAGLSEQY	TRBV27	TRBJ2-7
ASSETGLGTGELF	TRBV18	TRBJ2-2
SVTVSQETQY	TRBV29-1	TRBJ2-5
ASSWDRNQPQH	TRBV27	TRBJ1-5
ASSLEGGSSYEQY	TRBV13	TRBJ2-7
ASSFKTSYVFQY	TRBV13	TRBJ2-7
ASSHGSEQF	TRBV14	TRBJ2-1
ASSEPDRAWKEKLF	TRBV2	TRBJ1-4
ASSVDGGDYNEQF	TRBV9	TRBJ2-1
ASSYATGGAF	TRBV5-6	TRBJ1-1
SVTTGGNQPQH	TRBV29-1	TRBJ1-5
ASSYREDTEAF	TRBV6-5	TRBJ1-1
ATSRDGRVLDEQY	TRBV15	TRBJ2-7
ASSLVIRGRLVNTGELF	TRBV7-7	TRBJ2-2
ASRPTGNYGYT	TRBV13	TRBJ1-2
ASSSLRGKLPGYT	TRBV11-2	TRBJ1-2
AIRPGTSPFGELF	TRBV6-5	TRBJ2-2
ASSEAGENTEAF	TRBV6-1	TRBJ1-1
AISESASGSMYEQY	TRBV10-3	TRBJ2-7
ASSLGHEQY	TRBV27	TRBJ2-7